This T cell receptor (beta chain) was found in a study of post-analysis software for immune sequencing data. Carried by the TCR beta cDNA libraries were unique molecular identifiers. In TCRdb, the PCR reads were re-called with MiXCR into one record per CDR3 protein. The data contain 150,000 or so distinct CDR3 sequences, roughly 34% of them seen just once; the ten biggest clones take up over 25%. This CDR3 has 14 residues. Trimming removed 4 bases from V and 2 bases from J, with 12 bases in between. The germline CDR1 and CDR2 sequences are MNHEY and SMNVEV (reference sequence). This chain links TRBV27 with TRBJ2-7, with unresolved D. Sequenced material: blood, taken after autologous hematopoietic stem cell transplantation. The receptor was isolated from a girl aged 10-17 years with multiple sclerosis. The CDR3 DNA follows: TGTGCCAGCAGTTATCTAGGATCCGCCTACGAGCAGTACTTC. Protein sequence: CASSYLGSAYEQYF.